What follows describes a single T cell receptor beta chain. The sample contains more than one DNA sequence encoding this CDR3. This record comes from a study of Ad26.COV2.S vaccination and SARS-CoV-2 variants. About the study: Within the COV1001 Ad26.COV2.S trial arm, the donor was enrolled.

The treatment is: around 19 received Ad26.COV2.S at low or high dose, single or two shots; about 5 received placebo; per-sample allocation not given. It was on day 63 after the first vaccine or placebo injection that samples were taken. Donor was an adult aged 18-55 years in Boston. Its platform was an Ad26 vector, and its expressed antigen was Wuhan-strain SARS-CoV-2 spike. Assay used: immunoSEQ multiplex PCR; TCRdb lists only in-frame clones, some missing. Altogether hundreds of thousands of clones are present, 86% being singletons, with the ten largest covering around a tenth. Germline CDR1 is LNHNV and CDR2 is YYDKDF (reference sequence). There are 15 residues in the CDR3. The V and J ends lost 0 bases and 2 bases respectively, with 10 bases between them.

The rearrangement uses TRBV15 and TRBJ1-1, with D unclear. The starting material was peripheral blood, obtained in a trial of Ad26.COV2.S vaccine versus placebo. The clonotype originates from a person between 18 and 60 years old who received the Ad26.COV2.S COVID-19 vaccine or a placebo. CDR3 bases: TGTGCCACCAGCAGAGATAAGCTCCTCAACACTGAAGCTTTCTTT. Encoded protein: CATSRDKLLNTEAFF.